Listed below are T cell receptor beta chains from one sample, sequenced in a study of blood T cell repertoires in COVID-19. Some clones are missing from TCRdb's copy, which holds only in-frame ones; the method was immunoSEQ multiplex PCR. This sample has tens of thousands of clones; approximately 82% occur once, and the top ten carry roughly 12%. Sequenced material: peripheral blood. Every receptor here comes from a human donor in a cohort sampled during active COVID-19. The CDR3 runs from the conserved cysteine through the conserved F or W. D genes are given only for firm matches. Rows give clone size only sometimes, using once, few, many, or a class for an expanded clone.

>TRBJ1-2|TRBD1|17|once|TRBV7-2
TGTGCCAGCAGTGGTCCTACCGGGGACAGGGGAATTTGGGGCTACACCTTC
CASSGPTGDRGIWGYTF
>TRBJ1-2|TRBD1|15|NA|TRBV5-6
TGTGCCAGCAGCATCCGGACAGGGTCAGACTATGGCTACACCTTC
CASSIRTGSDYGYTF
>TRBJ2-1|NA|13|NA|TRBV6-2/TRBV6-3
TGTGCCAGCAGTACTTTATACCGAAGTGAGCAGTTCTTC
CASSTLYRSEQFF
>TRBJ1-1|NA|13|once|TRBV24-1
TGTGCCACCAGTGAGTCAGTTAACACTGAAGCTTTCTTT
CATSESVNTEAFF
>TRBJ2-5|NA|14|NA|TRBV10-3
TGTGCCATCAGTGCCCAGGGGGGTATTGAGACCCAGTACTTC
CAISAQGGIETQYF
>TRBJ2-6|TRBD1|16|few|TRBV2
TGTGCCAGCAGTCGACAGGGGGACGCTGGGGCCAACGTCCTGACTTTC
CASSRQGDAGANVLTF
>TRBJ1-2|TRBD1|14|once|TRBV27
TGTGCCAGCAGTTTCAGGGGGATGAACTATGGCTACACCTTC
CASSFRGMNYGYTF
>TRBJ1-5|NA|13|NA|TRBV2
TGTGCCAGCAGTGGAGGGCGCAATCAGCCCCAGCATTTT
CASSGGRNQPQHF
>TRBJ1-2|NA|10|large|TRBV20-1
TGCAGACTTGGGGCCTATGGCTACACCTTC
CRLGAYGYTF
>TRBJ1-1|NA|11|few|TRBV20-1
TGCAGTCCGCCAGGTCACACTGAAGCTTTCTTT
CSPPGHTEAFF
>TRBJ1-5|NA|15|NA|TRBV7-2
TGTGCCAGCGCCAAAGACGCGGATAGCAATCAGCCCCAGCATTTT
CASAKDADSNQPQHF
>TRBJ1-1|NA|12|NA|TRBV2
TGTGCCAGCAGTTTCGGACTGTTTGAAGCTTTCTTT
CASSFGLFEAFF
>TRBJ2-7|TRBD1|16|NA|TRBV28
TGTGCCAGCAGTTTTAGCTGGGACAGGGTATCCCACGAGCAGTACTTC
CASSFSWDRVSHEQYF
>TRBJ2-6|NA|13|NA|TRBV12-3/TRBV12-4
TGTGCCAGCACGGCGGGGGGGGCCAACGTCCTGACTTTC
CASTAGGANVLTF
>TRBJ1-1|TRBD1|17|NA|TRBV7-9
TGTGCCAGCAGCCCTGCGGGGGGACAGGGGTATAGAACTGAAGCTTTCTTT
CASSPAGGQGYRTEAFF
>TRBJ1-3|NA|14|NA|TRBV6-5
TGTGCCAGCAGGCGGGCCGACTCTGGAAACACCATATATTTT
CASRRADSGNTIYF
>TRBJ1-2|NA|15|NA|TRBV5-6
TGTGCCAGCACCTTACCTGGAGGTCCGGACTATGGCTACACCTTC
CASTLPGGPDYGYTF
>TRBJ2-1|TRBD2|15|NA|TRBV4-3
TGCGCCAGCAGCCAAGGACTAGCTATGGGGGGGGAGCAGTTCTTC
CASSQGLAMGGEQFF
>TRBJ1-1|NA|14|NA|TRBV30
TGTGCCTGGAGTGAACTAGGGGGAAGGACTGAAGCTTTCTTT
CAWSELGGRTEAFF
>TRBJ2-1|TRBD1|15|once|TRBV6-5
TGTGCCAGCAACCCCTGGGGACAGGGTGCAACTGAGCAGTTCTTC
CASNPWGQGATEQFF
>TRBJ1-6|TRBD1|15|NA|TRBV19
TGTGCCAGTAGTTCGACGGGACAGATTAATTCACCCCTCCACTTT
CASSSTGQINSPLHF
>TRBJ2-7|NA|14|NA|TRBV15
TGTGCCACCAGCAGACCGGGGACACCATACGAGCAGTACTTC
CATSRPGTPYEQYF
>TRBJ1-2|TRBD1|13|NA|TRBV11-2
TGTGCCAGCAGCTTAGGGGACAGCTATGGCTACACCTTC
CASSLGDSYGYTF
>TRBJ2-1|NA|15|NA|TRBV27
TGTGCCAGCAGCCCGAGGCTGGTATTAGGCAATGAGCAGTTCTTC
CASSPRLVLGNEQFF
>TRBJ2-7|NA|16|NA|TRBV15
TGTGCCACCAGCAGAGATCGACCAGCGCAAACCTACGAGCAGTACTTC
CATSRDRPAQTYEQYF
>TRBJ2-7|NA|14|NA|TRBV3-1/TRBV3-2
TGTGCCAGCGGGGGGGCAATCCGCTCCTACGAGCAGTACTTC
CASGGAIRSYEQYF
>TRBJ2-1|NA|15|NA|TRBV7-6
TGTGCCAGCAGCTTAGCGGGGGGGCCCCATAATGAGCAGTTCTTC
CASSLAGGPHNEQFF
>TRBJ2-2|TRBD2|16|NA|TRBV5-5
TGTGCCAGCAGCTTTAGCGGGGGAACGAACACCGGGGAGCTGTTTTTT
CASSFSGGTNTGELFF
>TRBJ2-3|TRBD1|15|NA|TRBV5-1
TGCGCCAGCAGCCAGGTTCAGGGGGCCGCAGATACGCAGTATTTT
CASSQVQGAADTQYF
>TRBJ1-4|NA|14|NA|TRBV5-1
TGCGCCAGCAGCTTGGGCGGAGCCCATGAAAAACTGTTTTTT
CASSLGGAHEKLFF
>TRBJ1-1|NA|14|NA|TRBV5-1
TGCGCCAGCGCCCTCCTGACAGCGAACACTGAAGCTTTCTTT
CASALLTANTEAFF
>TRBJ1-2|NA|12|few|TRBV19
TGTGCCAGTACCTACGCAGGTGGTGGCTACACCTTC
CASTYAGGGYTF
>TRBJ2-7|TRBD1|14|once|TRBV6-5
TGTGCCAGCAGTTTCGGACAGGGGTATAGCGAGCAGTACTTC
CASSFGQGYSEQYF
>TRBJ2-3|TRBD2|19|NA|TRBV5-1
TGCGCCAGCAGCTTGGCCGTGGGGACTAGCGGGGGGGTTACAGATACGCAGTATTTT
CASSLAVGTSGGVTDTQYF
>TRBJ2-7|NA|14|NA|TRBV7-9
TGTGCCAGCAGCCTGGGCCTACAGGGTTACGAGCAGTACTTC
CASSLGLQGYEQYF
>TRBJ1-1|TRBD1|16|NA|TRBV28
TGTGCCAGCAGTCCACCGGGACAGGGAGTACGCACTGAAGCTTTCTTT
CASSPPGQGVRTEAFF
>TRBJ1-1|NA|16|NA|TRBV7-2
TGTGCCAGCAGCTTAGTGGGGTCTGCGGGAGTCACTGAAGCTTTCTTT
CASSLVGSAGVTEAFF
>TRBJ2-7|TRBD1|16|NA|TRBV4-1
TGCGCCAGCAGCCAACCCGGGACAGATTTCTCCTACGAGCAGTACTTC
CASSQPGTDFSYEQYF
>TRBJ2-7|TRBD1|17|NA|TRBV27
TGTGCCAGCAGTTTATCGCGACAGGGTCGTCGACCCTACGAGCAGTACTTC
CASSLSRQGRRPYEQYF
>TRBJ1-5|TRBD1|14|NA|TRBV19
TGTGCCAGTAGTATCGGACAGGGTGGTCAGCCCCAGCATTTT
CASSIGQGGQPQHF
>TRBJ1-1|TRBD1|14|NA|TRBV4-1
TGCGCCAGCAGCCGAGGACAGGGGGCTGGTGAAGCTTTCTTT
CASSRGQGAGEAFF
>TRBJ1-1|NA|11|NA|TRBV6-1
TGTGCCAGCAGTGAATTCTCTGAAGCTTTCTTT
CASSEFSEAFF
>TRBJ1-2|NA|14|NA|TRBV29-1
TGCAGCGTTGAACTCGCGACATCTAACTATGGCTACACCTTC
CSVELATSNYGYTF
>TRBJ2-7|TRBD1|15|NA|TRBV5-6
TGTGCCAGCAGCTCGATGGGGACAGGAGAGTACGAGCAGTACTTC
CASSSMGTGEYEQYF